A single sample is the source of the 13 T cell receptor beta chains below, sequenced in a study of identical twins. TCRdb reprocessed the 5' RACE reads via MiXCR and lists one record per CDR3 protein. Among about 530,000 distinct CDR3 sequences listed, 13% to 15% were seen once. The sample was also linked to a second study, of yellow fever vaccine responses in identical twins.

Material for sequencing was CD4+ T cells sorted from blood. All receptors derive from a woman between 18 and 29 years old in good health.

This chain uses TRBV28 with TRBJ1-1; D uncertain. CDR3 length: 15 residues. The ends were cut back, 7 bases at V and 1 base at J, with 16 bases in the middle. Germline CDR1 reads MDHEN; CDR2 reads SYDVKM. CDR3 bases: TGTGCCAGCACCCCTAGTGGGGTACAGAACACTGAAGCTTTCTTT. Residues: CASTPSGVQNTEAFF.

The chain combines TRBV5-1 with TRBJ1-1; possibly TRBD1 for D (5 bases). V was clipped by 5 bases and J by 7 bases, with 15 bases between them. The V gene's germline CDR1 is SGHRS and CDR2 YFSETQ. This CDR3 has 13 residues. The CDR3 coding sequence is TGCGCCAGCAGAGGTCGAAGGGGTGATGAAGCTTTCTTT. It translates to CASRGRRGDEAFF.

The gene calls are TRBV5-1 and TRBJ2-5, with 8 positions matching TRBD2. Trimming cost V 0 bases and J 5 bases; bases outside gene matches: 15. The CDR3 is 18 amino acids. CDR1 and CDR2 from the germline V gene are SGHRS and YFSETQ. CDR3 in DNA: TGCGCCAGCAGCTTGGGCCCCGGGGGGGACGCCCAGCAGGAGACCCAGTACTTC. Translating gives CASSLGPGGDAQQETQYF.

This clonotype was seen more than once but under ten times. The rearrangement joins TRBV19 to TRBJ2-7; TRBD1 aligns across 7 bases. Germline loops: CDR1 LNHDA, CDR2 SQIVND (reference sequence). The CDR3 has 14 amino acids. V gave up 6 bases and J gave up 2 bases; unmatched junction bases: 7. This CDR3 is CASRPTGSAYEQYF. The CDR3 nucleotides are TGTGCCAGTAGGCCGACAGGGTCAGCCTACGAGCAGTACTTC.

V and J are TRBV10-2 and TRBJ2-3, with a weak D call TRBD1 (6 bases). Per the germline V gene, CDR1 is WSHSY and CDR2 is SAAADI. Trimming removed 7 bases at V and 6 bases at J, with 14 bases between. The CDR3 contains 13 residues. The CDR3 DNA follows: TGCGCCAGCAAGCCCGGACAGCCCGATACGCAGTATTTT. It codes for CASKPGQPDTQYF.

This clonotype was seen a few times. The chain's CDR3 is CAIRWDSPNEKLFF. The CDR3 DNA sequence: TGTGCCATCAGATGGGACAGCCCCAATGAAAAACTGTTTTTT. This chain uses TRBV10-3 with TRBJ1-4, with 7 bases lining up with TRBD1. Germline V gives CDR1 ENHRY, CDR2 SYGVKD. V shed 6 bases and J 5 bases; nucleotides not matched to a gene: 6. The CDR3 is 14 residues long.

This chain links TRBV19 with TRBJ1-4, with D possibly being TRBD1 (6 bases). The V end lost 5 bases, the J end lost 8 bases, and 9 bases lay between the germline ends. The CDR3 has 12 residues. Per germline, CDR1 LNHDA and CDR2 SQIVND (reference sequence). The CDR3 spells CASSHRAEKLFF. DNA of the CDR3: TGTGCCAGTAGTCACAGGGCCGAAAAACTGTTTTTT. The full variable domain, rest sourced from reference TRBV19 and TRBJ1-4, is DGGITQSPKYLFRKEGQNVTLSCEQNLNHDAMYWYRQDPGQGLRLIYYSQIVNDFQKGDIAEGYSVSREKKESFPLTVTSAQKNPTAFYLCASSHRAEKLFFGSGTQLSVL.

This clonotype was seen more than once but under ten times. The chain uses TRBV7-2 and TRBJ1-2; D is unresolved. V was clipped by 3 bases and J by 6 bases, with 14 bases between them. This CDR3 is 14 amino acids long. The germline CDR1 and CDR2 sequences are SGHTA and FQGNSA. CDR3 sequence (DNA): TGTGCCAGCAGCTTTAACTGGGCCGGGAATGGCTACACCTTC. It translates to CASSFNWAGNGYTF.

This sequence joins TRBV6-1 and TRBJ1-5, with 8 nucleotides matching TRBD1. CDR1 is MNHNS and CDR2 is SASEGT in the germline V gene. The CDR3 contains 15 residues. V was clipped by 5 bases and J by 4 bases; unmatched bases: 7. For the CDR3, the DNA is TGTGCCAGCAGTCGGACAGGGTACCCAAATCAGCCCCAGCATTTT. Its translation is CASSRTGYPNQPQHF.

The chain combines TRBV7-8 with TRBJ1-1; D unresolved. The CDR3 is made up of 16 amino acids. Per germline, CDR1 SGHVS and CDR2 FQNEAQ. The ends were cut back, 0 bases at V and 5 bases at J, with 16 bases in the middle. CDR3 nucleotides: TGTGCCAGCAGCTTAGCACCGACATCCGCGAGAACTGAAGCTTTCTTT. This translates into CASSLAPTSARTEAFF.

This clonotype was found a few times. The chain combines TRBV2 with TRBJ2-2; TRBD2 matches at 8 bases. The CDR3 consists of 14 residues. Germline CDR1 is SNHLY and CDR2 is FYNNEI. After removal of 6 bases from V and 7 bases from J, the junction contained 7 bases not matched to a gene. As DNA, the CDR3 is TGTGCCAGCAGAGCGGGAGCGGGGGTCGGGGAGCTGTTTTTT. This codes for CASRAGAGVGELFF.

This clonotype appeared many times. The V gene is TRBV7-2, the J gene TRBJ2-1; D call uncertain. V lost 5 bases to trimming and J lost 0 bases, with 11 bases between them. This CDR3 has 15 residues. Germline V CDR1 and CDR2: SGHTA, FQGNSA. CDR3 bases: TGTGCCAGCAGCCAGAGTTGGAGCTCCTACAATGAGCAGTTCTTC. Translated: CASSQSWSSYNEQFF.

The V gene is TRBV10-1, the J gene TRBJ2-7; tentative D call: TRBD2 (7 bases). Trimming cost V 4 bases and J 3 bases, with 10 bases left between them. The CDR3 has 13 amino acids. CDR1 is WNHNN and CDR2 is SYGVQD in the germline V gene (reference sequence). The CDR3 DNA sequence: TGCGCCAGCAGTGCGGGGGGCCACTACGAGCAGTACTTC. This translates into CASSAGGHYEQYF.